This paragraph covers one T cell receptor (beta chain) sequence. This clone's antigen is unknown. One base away there is no much larger clone; base qualities are not given. The same CDR3 arises from other DNA sequences in this sample as well. The CDR3, cysteine through phenylalanine, is 13 amino acids long. CDR3 DNA only is kept here, 39 bases in frame from base 1. The germline V gene specifies MDHEN as CDR1 and SYDVKM as CDR2. V is reduced by 3 bases and J by 4 bases, leaving a spacing of 9 bases between them. TCRbeta CDR3 regions were amplified from genomic DNA by means of the immunoSEQ Assay, a bias-controlled multiplex PCR. The source study handled its data this way. The number of nucleated cells in each sample was estimated by amplification of reference gene primers within the assay. Sequence reads were collapsed and filtered to measure the absolute abundance of every unique TCRbeta CDR3 rearrangement. Productive Simpson clonality was computed per sample as the square root of Simpson's diversity index over productive rearrangements. In TCRdb, the immuneACCESS table is reduced to in-frame sequences with V and J assigned. These tables do not hold every clone; where another copy was compared, an unresolved V gene accounts for under half, and the others remain unexplained. V, J and clone size are those of that table, while D and trimming were read from the DNA. The table for this sample lists some 180,000 clones; approximately 83% of them were counted only once. Jointly, the top ten make up around 6.7% of the sample.

This sample was taken from a study of blood T cell repertoires in COVID-19 (dated by TCRdb to 2020 to 2021). Regarding the complete study: Samples covering the acute and convalescent phases of COVID-19 were provided by collaborators in the United States, Italy and Spain. The samples were drawn from two sources: the first 160 participants of the ongoing ImmuneRACE study, and 1,200 or so subjects contributed by 6 global collaborators. Where available, HLA class I and class II types were taken from metadata supplied by the sample provider and were not determined by assay-based typing. Subjects who had been exposed to COVID-19, were actively infected with it, or had recovered from it provided the deeply sampled blood TCRbeta repertoires that made up the dataset. A de-identified subject ID, COVID-19 status, age in years and sex were almost always included in the sample metadata. The repertoires were released in a freely available public database intended as a resource for research on the immune response to SARS-CoV-2. The prospective study material was composed of cDNA or gDNA derived from T cells, B-cell-depleted T cells, or PBMCs.

Points the paper makes about the study in general: Clinical and demographic metadata were provided uncurated, with the amount varying by source and participant.

At one collaborating source in Seattle, patients were enrolled during active infection and were followed longitudinally through the course of disease. Whole blood was collected in K2EDTA tubes by collaborating institutions according to the institutions' own protocols. For TCRbeta analysis, collaborators shipped samples as frozen whole blood, isolated PBMCs, or DNA extracted from either of those sample types. The clonotype comes from a woman aged 35 to 49 with COVID-19, enrolled during active disease. The V and J segments used are TRBV28 and TRBJ1-2; possibly the D gene is TRBD1, per 5 matching bases. Sequenced: peripheral blood. The CDR3 in this case is CASSLRGGYGYTF. The sequenced DNA is TGTGCCAGCAGTTTGCGGGGGGGCTATGGCTACACCTTC.